This T cell receptor beta chain was identified in a study of T cell changes during pregnancy in multiple sclerosis (dated by TCRdb to the late 2010s). Turning to the overall study: The study examined how the T cell repertoire changed over the course of pregnancy in women with multiple sclerosis.

There are 15 amino acids in the CDR3, from cysteine to phenylalanine inclusive. CDR3 DNA is the only sequence kept; it has 45 bases, read in frame from the first base. Trimming at the junction amounts to 5 bases on V and 2 bases on J, and the germline ends lie 16 bases apart. The germline V gene supplies CDR1 SGHTA and CDR2 FQGNSA. Note on this clone: This clone's antigen is unknown. It has no much larger one-base neighbor in the sample; base qualities were not kept.

To prepare the library, the immunoSEQ multiplex PCR assay was applied. Entries here come from immuneACCESS through TCRdb and include only in-frame sequences with V and J called. Some clones fail to appear in such tables; in the studies checked, an unresolved V gene covers under half of the shortfall, and the cause of the remainder is unknown. Within this sample are 61,000 or so clones, with around 93% of them counted one time only. The ten most abundant clones make up approximately 0.35% of the sample. This sequence originates from a female donor with multiple sclerosis, enrolled in a pregnancy study. The sequence joins TRBV7-2 to TRBJ2-7; TRBD2 is possibly the D segment (6 matching bases). Sample: CD4+ T cells from peripheral blood mononuclear cells, taken before pregnancy. This receptor carries the CDR3 CASSPWVEGAYEQYF. The sequenced DNA is TGTGCCAGCAGCCCGTGGGTGGAGGGTGCCTACGAGCAGTACTTC.